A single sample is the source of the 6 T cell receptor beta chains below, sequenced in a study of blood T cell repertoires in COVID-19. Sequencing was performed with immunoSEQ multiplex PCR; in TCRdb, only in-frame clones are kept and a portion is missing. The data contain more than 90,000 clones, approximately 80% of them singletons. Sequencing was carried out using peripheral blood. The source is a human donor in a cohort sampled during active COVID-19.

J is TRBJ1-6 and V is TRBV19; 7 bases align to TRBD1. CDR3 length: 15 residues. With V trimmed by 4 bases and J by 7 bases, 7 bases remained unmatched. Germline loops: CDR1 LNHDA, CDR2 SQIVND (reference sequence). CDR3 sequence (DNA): TGTGCCAGTAGTAGGCAGGACAGGTTAAATTCACCCCTCCACTTT. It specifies CASSRQDRLNSPLHF.

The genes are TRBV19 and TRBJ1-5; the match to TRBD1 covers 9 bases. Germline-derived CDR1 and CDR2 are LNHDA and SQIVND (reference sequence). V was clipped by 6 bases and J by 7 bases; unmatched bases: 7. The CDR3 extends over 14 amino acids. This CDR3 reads CASRDRGDQQPQHF. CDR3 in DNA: TGTGCCAGTAGAGACAGGGGGGATCAACAGCCCCAGCATTTT.

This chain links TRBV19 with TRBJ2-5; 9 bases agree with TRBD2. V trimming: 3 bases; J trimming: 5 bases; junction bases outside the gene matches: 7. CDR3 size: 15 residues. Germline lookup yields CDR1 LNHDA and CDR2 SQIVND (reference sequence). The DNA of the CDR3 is TGTGCCAGTAGTATTCTGGCGGGGGGGGTGGAGACCCAGTACTTC. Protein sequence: CASSILAGGVETQYF. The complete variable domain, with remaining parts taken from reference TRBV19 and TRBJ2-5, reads DGGITQSPKYLFRKEGQNVTLSCEQNLNHDAMYWYRQDPGQGLRLIYYSQIVNDFQKGDIAEGYSVSREKKESFPLTVTSAQKNPTAFYLCASSILAGGVETQYFGPGTRLLVL.

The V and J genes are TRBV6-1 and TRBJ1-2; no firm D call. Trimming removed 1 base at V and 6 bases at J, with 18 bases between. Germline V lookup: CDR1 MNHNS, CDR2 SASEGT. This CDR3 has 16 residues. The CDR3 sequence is CASSEGAFMRADGYTF. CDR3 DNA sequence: TGTGCCAGCAGTGAAGGGGCTTTTATGCGGGCCGATGGCTACACCTTC.

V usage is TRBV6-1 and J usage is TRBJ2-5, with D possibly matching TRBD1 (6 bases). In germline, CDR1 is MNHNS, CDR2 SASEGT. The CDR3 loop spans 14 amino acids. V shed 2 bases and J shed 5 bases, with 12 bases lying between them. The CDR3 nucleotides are TGTGCCAGCAGTGAATGGGGAACAGGGGAGACCCAGTACTTC. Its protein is CASSEWGTGETQYF.

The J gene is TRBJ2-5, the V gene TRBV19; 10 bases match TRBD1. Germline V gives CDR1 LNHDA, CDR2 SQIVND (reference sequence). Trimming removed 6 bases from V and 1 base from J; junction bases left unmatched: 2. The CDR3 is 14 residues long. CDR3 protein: CASRGTGAQETQYF. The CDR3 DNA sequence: TGTGCCAGTAGAGGGACAGGGGCCCAAGAGACCCAGTACTTC.